The sequence of this T cell receptor beta chain was determined in a study of regulatory T cells in long-lasting Graves disease (dated by TCRdb to the early 2020s). For the wider study: Persistent Graves' disease was defined as antithyroid drug treatment for over 5 years with persistently positive TSH receptor autoantibodies. The study was registered as a clinical trial and conducted in China. A total of roughly 35 samples underwent TCR sequencing: 13 from persistent and roughly 20 from newly diagnosed Graves' disease patients. Antithyroid drugs had been taken for approximately 9.7 years on average by persistent Graves' disease patients in the clinical cohort. Patients with persistent Graves' disease were compared with patients with newly diagnosed Graves' disease using TCR sequencing and RNA sequencing of peripheral blood. Results the study describes overall, beyond this receptor: Only peripheral blood was studied, because thyroid tissue, the primary lesion, was inaccessible. Persistent Graves' disease patients showed lower TCR Shannon entropy and fewer highly expanded clones than newly diagnosed patients, suggesting clonal expansion. Persistent patients shared more public clonotypes among themselves (around 2,800) than newly diagnosed patients did (nearly 1,000). The small sample size was acknowledged by the authors as a limitation that may reduce accuracy. TRBV28, TRBJ1-2 and TRBJ2-5 were preferentially used in persistent disease, while TRBV20-1 and TRBJ2-1 were favored in newly diagnosed disease. Sequencing and analysis were limited to the TCR beta chain.

V lost 11 bases and J lost 5 bases; the stretch between them is 15 bases long. The CDR3 measures 12 amino acids from cysteine to phenylalanine. Only the CDR3 part of the read is kept: 36 bases, read in frame from the first base. Looking up the germline V gene (reference sequence) yields CDR1 SEHNR and CDR2 FQNEAQ. The library came from multiplex PCR. TCRdb lists the instrument as Illumina HiSeq 4000. iRepertoire HTBI primers and Arm-PCR amplification of CDR3 regions were used to construct TCR beta libraries. PCR products were gel purified before sequencing. The study's own analysis went as follows. Gene usage analysis of CDR3 amino acid clonotypes used the approximately 62 TRBV and some 15 TRBJ segments found across samples. COPE and FqMerger were used to merge filtered high-quality paired reads into contigs. BLAST was used to align contigs to IMGT TRBV, TRBD and TRBJ reference genes, with CDR3 defined following IMGT. Clonotypes above 0.1% frequency were classified as highly expanded clones. Repertoire diversity was measured by Shannon entropy, and V-J evenness by the Gini coefficient. A clonotype found in more than one individual was treated as public. TCRdb ran its own pipeline on the public reads, namely fastp trimming at Q25 and MiXCR clone calling, and kept in-frame beta chains. Identical CDR3 protein sequences are pooled into one entry, listed with their most common genes and DNA. These V and J calls rely on TCRdb rather than the paper's analysis. The sample records fewer than 450,000 distinct CDR3 sequences, around 20% of which are singletons. The ten most abundant clones make up less than 25% of the sample.

This clonotype occurred many times. No antigen is known for it. One base away there is no much larger clone; base qualities are not given. The time point label corresponds to: persistent/refractory GD, antithyroid drugs over 5 years with positive TRAb. For both TCR sequencing and RNA sequencing, RNA was extracted from PBMCs using TRIzol. The diagnosis of Graves' disease was made according to American Thyroid Association guidelines. Patients were recruited from an endocrinology department in Xi'an, China. Each patient gave 7.5 to 10 milliliters of peripheral blood, collected in an EDTA anticoagulant tube. Ficoll Paque Plus density gradient separation was used to isolate PBMCs, and no further T cell sorting was done. RNA quality was checked with an Agilent 2100 Bioanalyzer and agarose gel, and concentration with a NanoDrop 2000.

The sequence was collected from a female donor with Graves disease. In this chain, TRBV7-9 is recombined with TRBJ1-2, with the D gene not confidently named. The sequences come from peripheral blood mononuclear cells (PBMCs), collected when the disease was refractory, from a patient treated with antithyroid drugs. The sequence in DNA is TGTGCCGCGGAGGGCAGGATTTATGGCTACACCTTC. Its product reads: CAAEGRIYGYTF.